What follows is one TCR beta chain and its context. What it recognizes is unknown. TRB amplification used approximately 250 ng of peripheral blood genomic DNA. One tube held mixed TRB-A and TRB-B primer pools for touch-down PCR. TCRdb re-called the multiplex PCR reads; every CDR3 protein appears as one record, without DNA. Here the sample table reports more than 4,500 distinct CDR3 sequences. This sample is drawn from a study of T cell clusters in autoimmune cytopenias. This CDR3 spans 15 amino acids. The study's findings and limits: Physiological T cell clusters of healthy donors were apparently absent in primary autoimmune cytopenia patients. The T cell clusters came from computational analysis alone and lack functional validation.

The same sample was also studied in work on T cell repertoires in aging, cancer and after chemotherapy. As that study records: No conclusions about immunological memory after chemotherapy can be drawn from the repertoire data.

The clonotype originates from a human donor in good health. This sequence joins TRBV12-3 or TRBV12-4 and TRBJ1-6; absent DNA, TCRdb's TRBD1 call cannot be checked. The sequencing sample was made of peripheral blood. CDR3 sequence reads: CASSWDSNNNSPLHF.